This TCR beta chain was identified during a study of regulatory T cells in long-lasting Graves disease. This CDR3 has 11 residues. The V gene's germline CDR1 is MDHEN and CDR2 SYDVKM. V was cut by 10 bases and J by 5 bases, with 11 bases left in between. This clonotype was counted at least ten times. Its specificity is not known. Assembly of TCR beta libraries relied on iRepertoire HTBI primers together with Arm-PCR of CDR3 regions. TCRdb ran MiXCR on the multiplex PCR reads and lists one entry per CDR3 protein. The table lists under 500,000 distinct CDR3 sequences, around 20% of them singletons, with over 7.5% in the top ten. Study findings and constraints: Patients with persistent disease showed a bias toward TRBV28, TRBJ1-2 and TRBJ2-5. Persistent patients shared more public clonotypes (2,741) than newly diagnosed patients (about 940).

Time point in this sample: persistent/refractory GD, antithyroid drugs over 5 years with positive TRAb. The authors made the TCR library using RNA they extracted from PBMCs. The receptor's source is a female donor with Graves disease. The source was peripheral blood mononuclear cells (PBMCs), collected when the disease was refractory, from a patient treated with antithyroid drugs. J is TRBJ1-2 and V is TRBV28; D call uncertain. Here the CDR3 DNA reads TGTGCCACCTCACAAATATATGGCTACACCTTC. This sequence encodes CATSQIYGYTF.